This record covers a single T cell receptor (beta chain). Its antigen is not yet known. Base qualities are not provided; no much larger clone lies one nucleotide away. Libraries were prepared through the immunoSEQ multiplex PCR assay. Entries here come from immuneACCESS through TCRdb and include only in-frame sequences with V and J called. Some clones fail to appear in such tables; in the studies checked, an unresolved V gene covers under half of the shortfall, and the cause of the remainder is unknown. The sample yields roughly 6,500 clones; less than 96% were counted once. Clones ranked in the top ten supply approximately 7% of the sample. This sample is drawn from a study of technical replicates of blood from a handful of donors (dated by TCRdb to the late 2010s). The CDR3 starts with the cysteine, ends with the phenylalanine, and has 15 residues. Of the read, only the CDR3 DNA is kept; its 45 bases are in frame from base 1. The germline V gene specifies SQVTM as CDR1 and ANQGSEA as CDR2. V and J are truncated by 7 bases and 9 bases respectively, leaving an intervening sequence of 25 bases.

The sequencing sample was made of PBMCs. The V and J segments used are TRBV29-1 and TRBJ2-1, with TRBD2 tentatively as D gene (6 bases match). The sequence was obtained from a human donor in good health. Here the CDR3 is given as CSGCRFPSERSEQFF. The DNA sequence reads TGCAGCGGCTGCAGATTCCCTAGCGAGAGGAGTGAGCAGTTCTTC.